This T cell receptor beta chain was identified in a study of cytomegalovirus exposure and HLA in healthy donors. General study results and limits: High specificity and sensitivity for cytomegalovirus status were reported for the classifier.

With regard to this clone: Its antigen remains unknown.

PCR primers comprised 60 Vbeta and 13 Jbeta primers. Measured with immunoSEQ multiplex PCR; TCRdb has only the in-frame clones, and not every one. The sample has about 100,000 clones, about 79% seen once. The germline CDR1 and CDR2 sequences are SGHAT and FQDESV (reference sequence). V was clipped by 5 bases and J by 2 bases, with 16 bases between them. This CDR3 is 15 amino acids long. The chain recombines TRBV11-1 with TRBJ2-7, with D tentatively TRBD2 (7 bases). The specimen sequenced was PBMCs. This TCR came from a middle-aged man in good health and CMV-seropositive. The CDR3 sequence: CASSLGGLYPYEQYF. The CDR3 DNA is TGTGCCAGCAGCCTGGGGGGGCTTTATCCCTACGAGCAGTACTTC.